The 8 T cell receptor beta chains below were found in one sample sequenced in a study of CD8 T cells in ankylosing spondylitis. Their specific antigens are unknown. TCRdb re-called the 5' RACE reads with MiXCR, one entry per CDR3 protein. The sample yields around 440,000 distinct CDR3 sequences, approximately 17% seen once. Broader study findings: Characteristic of ankylosing spondylitis blood, it appeared, was a TCR beta motif comprising roughly 8 highly homologous variants.

Sequenced: blood, either unsorted or a sorted T cell fraction (not recorded which). The receptors were gathered from a male donor with ankylosing spondylitis.

V gene TRBV6-2 or TRBV6-3 combines with J gene TRBJ1-2, with D perhaps TRBD1 (5 bases). Between the trimmed V and J ends, which lost 7 bases and 7 bases, there was a span of 10 bases. In germline, CDR1 is MNHEY, CDR2 SVGEGT. The CDR3 contains 11 residues. This CDR3 reads CASTAGFGYTF. CDR3 DNA sequence: TGTGCCAGCACCGCAGGGTTTGGCTACACCTTC.

The chain is built from TRBV20-1 and TRBJ2-5; 7 bases match TRBD2. The CDR3 extends over 12 amino acids. Trimming took 3 bases from V and 5 from J; bases not matched to a gene: 3. Germline V gene data show CDR1 as DFQATT and CDR2 as SNEGSKA (reference sequence). The DNA for the CDR3 is TGCAGTGCTAGGCGGGAGAGGGAGACCCAGTACTTC. Its translation: CSARRERETQYF.

In its sample, this clonotype was seen a few times. The rearrangement uses TRBV28 and TRBJ1-2; a weak D match, TRBD1 (6 bases). This CDR3 has 16 residues. Per the germline V gene, CDR1 is MDHEN and CDR2 is SYDVKM. Trimming cost V 10 bases and J 2 bases, with 23 bases left between them. The CDR3 DNA follows: TGTGCCACCATATCCGGGGGGCCGCTGACAAACTATGGCTACACCTTC. Translated, it gives CATISGGPLTNYGYTF.

V and J are TRBV2 and TRBJ1-5; D unresolved. The CDR3 is 13 residues long. V dropped 8 bases and J dropped 0 bases, with 8 bases sitting between them. CDR1 is SNHLY and CDR2 is FYNNEI in the germline V gene. In nucleotides, the CDR3 is TGTGCCAGCCAAGGATATAGCAATCAGCCCCAGCATTTT. It specifies CASQGYSNQPQHF.

The chain links TRBV4-1 to TRBJ2-7, with D possibly being TRBD2 (5 bases). CDR3 length: 16 amino acids. Germline lookup yields CDR1 MGHRA and CDR2 YSYEKL. With 2 bases removed from V and 4 bases from J, the gap between germline ends came to 18 bases. In DNA form, the CDR3 reads TGCGCCAGCAGCCAACGGTTGGGCGGGTCGTCTTACGAGCAGTACTTC. It encodes CASSQRLGGSSYEQYF.

CDR3: CASSRVGANVLTF. The DNA of the CDR3 is TGTGCCAGCAGCCGTGTTGGGGCCAACGTCCTGACTTTC. The chain joins TRBV14 to TRBJ2-6; D gene uncertain. The CDR3 loop spans 13 amino acids. CDR1 SGHDN and CDR2 FVKESK come from the germline V gene. Trimming left V 4 bases short and J 3 bases short, with 4 bases between.

This clonotype was counted a few times. The genes are TRBV4-2 and TRBJ2-7; D not resolved. The CDR3 has 12 residues. Deletions cut 4 bases from V and 4 bases from J, with 8 bases between. Germline V lookup: CDR1 LGHNA, CDR2 YNFKEQ. The CDR3 sequence: CASSPGEYEQYF. CDR3 bases: TGTGCCAGCAGCCCGGGTGAATACGAGCAGTACTTC.

About this clonotype itself: Just one base apart from a much larger clone, this may be a read error. This rearrangement joins TRBV5-1 to TRBJ1-1; TRBD1 might be the D (5 bases). The CDR3 has 13 amino acids. Germline assignment: CDR1 SGHRS and CDR2 YFSETQ. The CDR3 region is CASSVAGNTEAYF. Here the CDR3 DNA reads TGCGCCAGCAGCGTGGCAGGGAACACTGAAGCTTACTTT.